Each of the 21 T cell receptor beta chains below was sequenced from the same sample in a study of follicular helper T cells after annual influenza vaccination. TCRdb keeps only in-frame clones here, not all; method: immunoSEQ multiplex PCR. The repertoire holds about 9,000 clones, with 70% to 90% as singletons. Sample time point: 2014-2015 season, 7 days after vaccination. Here the sequenced sample was CXCR5+ CD38- circulating T follicular helper cells from blood, taken 7 days after influenza vaccination. The subset denotes: circulating Tfh, non-naive CD4+CXCR5+PD-1+ (ICOS+CD38+ or ICOS-CD38-). The receptors shown here come from an adult who received the influenza vaccine.

V is TRBV7-9 and J is TRBJ2-2; the D gene is possibly TRBD2 (5 bases). V was trimmed by 4 bases and J by 0 bases, leaving 18 bases between them. Germline V lookup: CDR1 SEHNR, CDR2 FQNEAQ (reference sequence). This CDR3 has 18 amino acids. For the CDR3, the DNA is TGTGCCAGCAGCTCCCGGGGAAGCGGACGGGCGAACACCGGGGAGCTGTTTTTT. Translation: CASSSRGSGRANTGELFF. The complete variable domain, with remaining parts taken from reference TRBV7-9 and TRBJ2-2, reads DTGVSQNPRHKITKRGQNVTFRCDPISEHNRLYWYRQTLGQGPEFLTYFQNEAQLEKSRLLSDRFSAERPKGSFSTLEIQRTEQGDSAMYLCASSSRGSGRANTGELFFGEGSRLTVL.

The chain uses TRBV9 and TRBJ1-2, with D uncertain. Germline loops: CDR1 SGDLS, CDR2 YYNGEE. This CDR3 has 12 amino acids. Trimming shortened V by 3 bases and J by 8 bases, and 11 bases separated the two germline ends. The CDR3 loop reads CASSESARGYTF. CDR3 nucleotide sequence: TGTGCCAGCAGCGAATCGGCGAGGGGCTACACCTTC.

This clone was found once. V is TRBV11-2 and J is TRBJ1-1; 7 nucleotides align to TRBD1. V shed 4 bases, J shed 4 bases, and the junction held 9 bases outside the gene matches. From germline, CDR1 is SGHAT and CDR2 FQNNGV. The CDR3 consists of 15 residues. The CDR3 DNA reads TGTGCCAGCAGCTCAGGCAAGGGGGCAGGCACTGAAGCTTTCTTT. Its protein product is CASSSGKGAGTEAFF.

The V call is TRBV18, the J call TRBJ2-7, with D possibly being TRBD1 (7 bases). Germline assignment: CDR1 KGHSH and CDR2 LQKENI. CDR3 length equals 17 residues. Between the trimmed V and J ends, which lost 2 bases and 2 bases, there was a span of 19 bases. The chain's CDR3 is CASSPRGRGGATYEQYF. CDR3 nucleotides: TGTGCCAGCTCACCAAGGGGGCGCGGCGGGGCCACCTACGAGCAGTACTTC.

The rearrangement uses TRBV7-8 and TRBJ1-1, with 8 positions matching TRBD1. The germline V gene encodes CDR1 SGHVS and CDR2 FQNEAQ. The CDR3 runs 14 residues. The V gene end was trimmed by 4 bases and the J gene end by 4 bases; junction bases not matched to a gene: 5. The CDR3 sequence is CASSSQGDRTEAFF. The CDR3 DNA sequence: TGTGCCAGCAGCTCACAGGGGGACCGCACTGAAGCTTTCTTT. Complete variable domain (other parts from reference TRBV7-8 and TRBJ1-1): GAGVSQSPRYKVAKRGQDVALRCDPISGHVSLFWYQQALGQGPEFLTYFQNEAQLDKSGLPSDRFFAERPEGSVSTLKIQRTQQEDSAVYLCASSSQGDRTEAFFGQGTRLTVV.

V gene TRBV7-8 combines with J gene TRBJ2-7; TRBD1 might be the D (5 bases). Per the germline V gene, CDR1 is SGHVS and CDR2 is FQNEAQ. The CDR3 has 15 amino acids. V was pared by 1 base and J by 2 bases, with 12 bases between. For the CDR3, the DNA is TGTGCCAGCAGCTTAGTTGATGTAGGGGCCTACGAGCAGTACTTC. Protein sequence: CASSLVDVGAYEQYF.

The V and J genes are TRBV5-4 and TRBJ1-1, with unresolved D. V was clipped by 0 bases and J by 10 bases, with 7 bases between them. The CDR3 has 11 residues. Germline V gene data show CDR1 as SGHNT and CDR2 as YYREEE (reference sequence). The CDR3 region is CASSLDSRAFF. The CDR3 region has the DNA TGTGCCAGCAGCTTGGACAGCCGAGCTTTCTTT.

This chain links TRBV18 with TRBJ2-7; 7 bases map to TRBD1. J gave up 10 bases and V 0 bases, and 18 bases lay outside the gene matches. CDR1 is KGHSH and CDR2 is LQKENI in the germline V gene. The CDR3 consists of 17 residues. CDR3: CASSPPQMGQPFIQQYF. In DNA, the CDR3 is TGTGCCAGCTCACCACCCCAAATGGGACAGCCTTTTATCCAACAGTACTTC. The whole variable domain, filled in from reference TRBV18 and TRBJ2-7, reads NAGVMQNPRHLVRRRGQEARLRCSPMKGHSHVYWYRQLPEEGLKFMVYLQKENIIDESGMPKERFSAEFPKEGPSILRIQQVVRGDSAAYFCASSPPQMGQPFIQQYFGPGTRLTVT.

The rearrangement joins TRBV7-2 to TRBJ1-2, with D uncertain. Trimming left V 2 bases short and J 4 bases short, with 14 bases between. CDR1 and CDR2 (germline): SGHTA, FQGNSA. The CDR3 extends over 15 amino acids. In DNA, the CDR3 is TGTGCCAGCAGCTTAACGGGATTTAGTACCTATGGCTACACCTTC. This sequence encodes CASSLTGFSTYGYTF.

The CDR3 DNA follows: TGTGCCAGCGGTGGGACTAGCAGCACAGATACGCAGTATTTT. This sequence encodes CASGGTSSTDTQYF. The chain recombines TRBV2 with TRBJ2-3, with TRBD2 matching over 9 bases. The CDR3 is made up of 14 amino acids. Germline assignment: CDR1 SNHLY and CDR2 FYNNEI. V was pared by 8 bases and J by 0 bases, with 3 bases of the junction left unmatched.

This clone appeared once. This chain joins TRBV7-2 and TRBJ1-2; 7 bases are shared with TRBD1. Trimming took 6 bases from V and 5 from J; bases not matched to a gene: 6. This CDR3 has 13 residues. Germline CDR1 reads SGHTA; CDR2 reads FQGNSA. This CDR3 reads CASRLGQAYGYTF. The CDR3 nucleotides read TGTGCCAGCAGGCTCGGACAGGCTTATGGCTACACCTTC.

Comments on this clone: This specimen includes other DNA sequences encoding the same CDR3. J is TRBJ2-3 and V is TRBV18; D not resolved. The V end was cut by 3 bases, the J end by 0 bases, with 7 bases between. Germline V gene data show CDR1 as KGHSH and CDR2 as LQKENI. The CDR3 runs to 14 residues. The CDR3 DNA is TGTGCCAGCTCACCCCTCCGGAGCACAGATACGCAGTATTTT. The encoded protein is CASSPLRSTDTQYF.

Only a few counts were recorded for this clone. Additional DNA sequences in this sample encode the identical CDR3. The chain couples TRBV5-6 to TRBJ2-2; TRBD2 matches 12 bases. This CDR3 contains 15 residues. Trimming took 4 bases from V and 6 from J; bases not matched to a gene: 4. CDR1 and CDR2 (germline): SGHDT, YYEEEE. The CDR3 coding sequence is TGTGCCAGCAGCGTTCTAGCGGGGGGGGCCGGGGAGCTGTTTTTT. It is translated as CASSVLAGGAGELFF.

This clone was recorded a few times. V usage is TRBV10-3 and J usage is TRBJ1-5; no definite D call. V was cut by 0 bases and J by 8 bases, with 5 bases left in between. There are 12 residues in the CDR3. The germline V gene encodes CDR1 ENHRY and CDR2 SYGVKD. CDR3 sequence (DNA): TGTGCCATCAGTGAGTCAAATGAGCCCCAGCATTTT. Translating gives CAISESNEPQHF.

This clone was recorded only once. The chain recombines TRBV15 with TRBJ1-3, with D uncertain. The germline gives CDR1 LNHNV, CDR2 YYDKDF (reference sequence). The CDR3 has 16 amino acids. V was clipped by 0 bases and J by 0 bases, with 9 bases between them. The CDR3 loop is CATSRDSHRSGNTIYF. CDR3 bases: TGTGCCACCAGCAGAGATTCCCACCGCTCTGGAAACACCATATATTTT.

V and J are TRBV7-2 and TRBJ1-2; D is possibly TRBD1 (6 bases). The V end was cut by 5 bases, the J end by 5 bases, with 12 bases between. CDR1 is SGHTA and CDR2 is FQGNSA in the germline V gene. The length of the CDR3 is 13 residues. CDR3 nucleotides: TGTGCCAGCAGCAAGGACAGTGATTATGGCTACACCTTC. Amino acid sequence: CASSKDSDYGYTF. The whole variable domain, filled in from reference TRBV7-2 and TRBJ1-2, reads GAGVSQSPSNKVTEKGKDVELRCDPISGHTALYWYRQSLGQGLEFLIYFQGNSAPDKSGLPSDRFSAERTGGSVSTLTIQRTQQEDSAVYLCASSKDSDYGYTFGSGTRLTVV.

This rearrangement joins TRBV5-1 to TRBJ2-1, with D perhaps given as TRBD1 or TRBD2 (5 bases each). Per germline, CDR1 SGHRS and CDR2 YFSETQ. The CDR3 spans 16 residues. Trimming removed 0 bases from V and 5 bases from J, with 15 bases in between. This CDR3 reads CASSLVPTGTNNEQFF. The DNA for the CDR3 is TGCGCCAGCAGCTTGGTACCAACCGGGACCAACAATGAGCAGTTCTTC.

The chain carries TRBV9 and TRBJ1-2, with unresolved D. V was pared by 3 bases and J by 11 bases, with 11 bases between. This CDR3 has 11 residues. Per germline, CDR1 SGDLS and CDR2 YYNGEE. The CDR3 reads CASSANQGYTF. The CDR3 region has the DNA TGTGCCAGCAGCGCCAATCAAGGATACACCTTC. Filled out from reference TRBV9 and TRBJ1-2, the complete variable domain reads DSGVTQTPKHLITATGQRVTLRCSPRSGDLSVYWYQQSLDQGLQFLIQYYNGEERAKGNILERFSAQQFPDLHSELNLSSLELGDSALYFCASSANQGYTFGSGTRLTVV.

J is TRBJ2-7 and V is TRBV5-1; perhaps TRBD2 as D (7 bases). The germline V gene encodes CDR1 SGHRS and CDR2 YFSETQ. The CDR3 covers 15 residues. The V end lost 5 bases, the J end lost 0 bases, and 15 bases lay between the germline ends. The CDR3 sequence: CASRRREGDSYEQYF. DNA of the CDR3: TGCGCCAGCAGAAGAAGGGAGGGGGACTCCTACGAGCAGTACTTC.

The chain is built from TRBV18 and TRBJ2-5, with unresolved D. V was clipped by 8 bases and J by 4 bases, with 17 bases between them. The germline V gene encodes CDR1 KGHSH and CDR2 LQKENI. The CDR3 length is 14 residues. In DNA form, the CDR3 reads TGTGCCAGCCAGGCCGTGAGAGTAGGAGAGACCCAGTACTTC. Residues: CASQAVRVGETQYF. Supplemented by reference TRBV18 and TRBJ2-5, the full variable domain reads NAGVMQNPRHLVRRRGQEARLRCSPMKGHSHVYWYRQLPEEGLKFMVYLQKENIIDESGMPKERFSAEFPKEGPSILRIQQVVRGDSAAYFCASQAVRVGETQYFGPGTRLLVL.

The CDR3 sequence: CASSFTGNEKLFF. Written as DNA, the CDR3 is TGTGCCAGCAGCTTTACAGGGAATGAAAAACTGTTTTTT. The chain carries TRBV7-9 and TRBJ1-4; weak D call: TRBD1 (6 bases). Trimming shortened V by 3 bases and J by 5 bases, and 7 bases separated the two germline ends. Germline values: CDR1 SEHNR, CDR2 FQNEAQ (reference sequence). This CDR3 contains 13 residues. Together with reference TRBV7-9 and TRBJ1-4, the CDR3 gives the full variable domain: DTGVSQNPRHKITKRGQNVTFRCDPISEHNRLYWYRQTLGQGPEFLTYFQNEAQLEKSRLLSDRFSAERPKGSFSTLEIQRTEQGDSAMYLCASSFTGNEKLFFGSGTQLSVL.